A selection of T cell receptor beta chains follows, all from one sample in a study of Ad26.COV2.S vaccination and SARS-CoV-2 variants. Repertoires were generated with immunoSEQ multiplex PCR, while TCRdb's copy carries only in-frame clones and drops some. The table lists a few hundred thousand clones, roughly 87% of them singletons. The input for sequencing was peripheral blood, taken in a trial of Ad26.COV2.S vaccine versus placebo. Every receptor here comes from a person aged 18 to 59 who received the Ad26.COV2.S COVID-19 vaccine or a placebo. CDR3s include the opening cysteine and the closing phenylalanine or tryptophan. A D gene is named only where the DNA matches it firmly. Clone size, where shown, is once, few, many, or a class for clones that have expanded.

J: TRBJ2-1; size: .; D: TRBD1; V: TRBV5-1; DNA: TGCGCCAGCAGCCCCTTCAGGACAGGGGGGAATGAGCAGTTCTTC; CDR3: CASSPFRTGGNEQFF
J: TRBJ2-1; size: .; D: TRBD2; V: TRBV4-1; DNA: TGCGCCACCAGCCGACGACAAACTAGCGGGGGAAACAATGAGCAGTTCTTC; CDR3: CATSRRQTSGGNNEQFF
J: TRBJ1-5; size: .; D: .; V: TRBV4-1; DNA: TGCGCCAGCAGAATTAGCAATCAGCCCCAGCATTTT; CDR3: CASRISNQPQHF
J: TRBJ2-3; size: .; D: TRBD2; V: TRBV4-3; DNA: TGCGCCAGCAGCCAAGGAGAAGGTAGCGGGGAAACTGGGGATACGCAGTATTTT; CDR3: CASSQGEGSGETGDTQYF
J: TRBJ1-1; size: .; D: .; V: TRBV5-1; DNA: TGCGCCAGCAGCTTGGTGCAGGGGCCGAACACTGAAGCTTTCTTT; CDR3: CASSLVQGPNTEAFF
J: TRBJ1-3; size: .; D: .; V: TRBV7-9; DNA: TGTGCCAGCCTCCTCGAGGACAGACCTGGAAACACCATATATTTT; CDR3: CASLLEDRPGNTIYF
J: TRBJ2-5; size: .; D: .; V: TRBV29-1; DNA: TGCAGCGTTGAACCCCAACCACTGGAGACCCAGTACTTC; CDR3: CSVEPQPLETQYF
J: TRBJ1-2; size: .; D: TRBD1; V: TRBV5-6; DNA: TGTGCCAGCCATCCCTTTGACAGGGGACAAAGTGGCTACACCTTC; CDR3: CASHPFDRGQSGYTF
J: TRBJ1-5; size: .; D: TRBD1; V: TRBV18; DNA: TGTGCCAGCTCACCACGGTCCGGGACAGGAGGACAGCCCCAGCATTTT; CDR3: CASSPRSGTGGQPQHF
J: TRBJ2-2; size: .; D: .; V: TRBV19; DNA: TGTGCCAGTACCCCAATGAGGGGAAAGGAGACCGGGGAGCTGTTTTTT; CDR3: CASTPMRGKETGELFF
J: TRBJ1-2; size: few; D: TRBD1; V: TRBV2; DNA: TGTGCCAGCAGTGATCTCGGGACAGGCTATGGCTACACCTTC; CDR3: CASSDLGTGYGYTF
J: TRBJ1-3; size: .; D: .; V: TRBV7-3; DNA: TGTGCCAGCAGCTTGGACGGGAGCTCTGGAAACACCATATATTTT; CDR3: CASSLDGSSGNTIYF
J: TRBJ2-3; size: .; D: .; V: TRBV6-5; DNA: TGTGCCAGCAGTCCTACAGTCACAGATACGCAGTATTTT; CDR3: CASSPTVTDTQYF
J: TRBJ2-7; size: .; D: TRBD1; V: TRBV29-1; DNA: TGCAGCGTTGGGGCAGGGGGCTTATCCTACGAGCAGTACTTC; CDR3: CSVGAGGLSYEQYF
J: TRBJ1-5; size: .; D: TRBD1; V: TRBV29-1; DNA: TGCAGCGTCAAAGACAGGGCTGATCAGCCCCAGCATTTT; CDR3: CSVKDRADQPQHF
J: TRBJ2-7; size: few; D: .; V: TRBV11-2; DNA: TGTGCCAGCAGCTTAGGGCGAGGTTACGAGCAGTACTTC; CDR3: CASSLGRGYEQYF
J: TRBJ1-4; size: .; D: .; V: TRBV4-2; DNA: TGTGCCAGCAGCCAAGATGGGCCAAGTGAAAAACTGTTTTTT; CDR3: CASSQDGPSEKLFF
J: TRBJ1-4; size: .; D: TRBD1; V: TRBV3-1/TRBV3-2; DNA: TGTGCCAGCAGCCGGGACAGAGATCTGTTTTTT; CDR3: CASSRDRDLFF
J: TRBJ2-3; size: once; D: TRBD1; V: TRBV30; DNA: TGTGCCTGGAGTATAAGACAGGGGGGGCCGGTGGATACGCAGTATTTT; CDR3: CAWSIRQGGPVDTQYF
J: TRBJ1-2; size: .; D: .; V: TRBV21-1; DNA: TGTGCCACCGTTAGGAACTATGGCTACACCTTC; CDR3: CATVRNYGYTF
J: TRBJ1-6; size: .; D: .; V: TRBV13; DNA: TGTGCCAGCAGCTTACGGATTTCACCCCTCCACTTT; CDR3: CASSLRISPLHF
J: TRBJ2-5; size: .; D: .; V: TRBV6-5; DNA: TGTGCCAGCAGTTACGTGCGGGGGACCCAGTACTTC; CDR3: CASSYVRGTQYF
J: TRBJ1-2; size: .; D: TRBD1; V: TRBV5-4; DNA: TGTGCCAGCAGGCAAGAGTCCAGGGGGGGTGGCTACACCTTC; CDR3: CASRQESRGGGYTF
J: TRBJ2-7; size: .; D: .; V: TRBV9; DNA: TGTGCCAGCAGCTTTAGGGACGGCTACTACGAGCAGTACTTC; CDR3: CASSFRDGYYEQYF
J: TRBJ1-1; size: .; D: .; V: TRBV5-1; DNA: TGCGCCAGCAGTGGGGTAAATTACACTGAAGCTTTCTTT; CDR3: CASSGVNYTEAFF
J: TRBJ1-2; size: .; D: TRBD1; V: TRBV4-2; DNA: TGTGCCAGCAGCTCTCCCCCGGGACAGATCTCAGCTAACTATGGCTACACCTTC; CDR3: CASSSPPGQISANYGYTF
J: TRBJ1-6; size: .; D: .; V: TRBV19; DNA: TGTGCCAGTAGCGTATCGACAGCCCGGGATTCACCCCTCCACTTT; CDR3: CASSVSTARDSPLHF
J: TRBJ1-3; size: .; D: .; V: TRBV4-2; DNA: TGTGCCAGCAGCCAAGATGTTTTGGGGACAATCTCTGGAAACACCATATATTTT; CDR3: CASSQDVLGTISGNTIYF
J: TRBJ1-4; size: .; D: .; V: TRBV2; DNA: TGTGCCAGCGCAGACAGCATCGTTGAAAAACTGTTTTTT; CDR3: CASADSIVEKLFF
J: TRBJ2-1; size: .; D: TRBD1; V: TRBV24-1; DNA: TGTGCCACCAGTGATTCTGGGACAGGCTACAATGAGCAGTTCTTC; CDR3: CATSDSGTGYNEQFF
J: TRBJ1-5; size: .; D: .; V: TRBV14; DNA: TGTGCCAGCTCGGTAGATAGCAATCAGCCCCAGCATTTT; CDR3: CASSVDSNQPQHF
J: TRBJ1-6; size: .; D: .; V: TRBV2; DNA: TGTGCCAGCAGTGAACGCAGAGGCTATAATTCACCCCTCCACTTT; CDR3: CASSERRGYNSPLHF
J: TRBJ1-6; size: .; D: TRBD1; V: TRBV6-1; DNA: TGTGCCAGCAGTGACGGACAGGGGGGCTCCTATAATTCACCCCTCCACTTT; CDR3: CASSDGQGGSYNSPLHF
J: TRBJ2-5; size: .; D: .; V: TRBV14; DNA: TGTGCCAGCAGCACCTGGGGGACCAAGGCCCGAGGCTTGGAGACCCAGTACTTC; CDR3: CASSTWGTKARGLETQYF
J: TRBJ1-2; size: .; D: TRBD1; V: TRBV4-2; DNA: TGTGCCAGCAGCCAAGTAGAGGGACAGGGAGGGAAAACGCGTGGCTACACCTTC; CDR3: CASSQVEGQGGKTRGYTF
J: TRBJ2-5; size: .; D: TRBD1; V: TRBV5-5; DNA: TGTGCCAGCAGCTTGAGGCGGGGAATACAGGGGGTCCAAGAGACCCAGTACTTC; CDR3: CASSLRRGIQGVQETQYF
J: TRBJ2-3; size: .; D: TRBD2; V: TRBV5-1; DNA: TGCGCCAGCAGCTCTCTAGCGGGGGGCACAGATACGCAGTATTTT; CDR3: CASSSLAGGTDTQYF
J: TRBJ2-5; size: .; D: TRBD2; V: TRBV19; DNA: TGTGCCAGTAGTATAGGCAAGAGCGGGGGTTACGAGACCCAGTACTTC; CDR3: CASSIGKSGGYETQYF
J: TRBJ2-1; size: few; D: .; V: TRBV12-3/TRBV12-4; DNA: TGTGCCAGCAGTTTAACCGGCTATGAGCAGTTCTTC; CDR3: CASSLTGYEQFF
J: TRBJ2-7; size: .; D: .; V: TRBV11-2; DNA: TGTGCCAGCAGCCTCGGCGACTACGAGCAGTACTTC; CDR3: CASSLGDYEQYF
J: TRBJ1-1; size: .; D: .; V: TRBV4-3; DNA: TGCGCCAGCAGCCAAGAAAGGAACACTGAAGCTTTCTTT; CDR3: CASSQERNTEAFF
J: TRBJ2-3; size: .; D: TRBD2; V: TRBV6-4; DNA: TGTGCCAGCAGCCCCTCTAGCGGCCCTAGCACAGATACGCAGTATTTT; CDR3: CASSPSSGPSTDTQYF
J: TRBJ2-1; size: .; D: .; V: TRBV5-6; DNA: TGTGCCAGCAGCTTTGGGGGGTCCTACGAGCAGTTCTTC; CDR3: CASSFGGSYEQFF
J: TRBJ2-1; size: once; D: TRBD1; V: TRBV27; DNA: TGTGCCAGCACCGATAGACCGGGACAGGGGTTGTATGAGCAGTTCTTC; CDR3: CASTDRPGQGLYEQFF
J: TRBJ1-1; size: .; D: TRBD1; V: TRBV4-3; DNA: TGCGCCAGCAGCCAAATCGACAGGGAGAATGAAGCTTTCTTT; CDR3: CASSQIDRENEAFF
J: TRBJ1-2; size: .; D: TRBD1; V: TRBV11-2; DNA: TGTGCCAGCAGCCAAACACGGACAGGGGATGGCTACACCTTC; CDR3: CASSQTRTGDGYTF
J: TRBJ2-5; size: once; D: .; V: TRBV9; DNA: TGTGCCAGCAGCGTTGAGGGGTCAGAGACCCAGTACTTC; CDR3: CASSVEGSETQYF
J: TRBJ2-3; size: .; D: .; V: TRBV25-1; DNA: TGTGCCAGCAGTGATACCTACATAGTGACAGATACGCAGTATTTT; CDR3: CASSDTYIVTDTQYF
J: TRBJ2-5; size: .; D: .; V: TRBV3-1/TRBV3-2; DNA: TGTGCCAGCCTAGGGGCCCAAGAGACCCAGTACTTC; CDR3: CASLGAQETQYF